The clone carrying this TCR beta chain turned up a few times. What it binds is not known. The source of the sample is a study of beta chain features in type 1 diabetes. Study results and limitations: Naive, central memory and Treg TCRB repertoires seemed to resemble each other more closely in patients than they did in healthy donors. More deletions and fewer insertions at VDJ junctions were found in patients with type 1 diabetes. Among all four CD4+ subsets, Type 1 diabetes patients had TCRB CDR3s that were moderately but significantly shorter.

V lost 8 bases and J lost 1; bases outside the gene matches: 11. In germline, CDR1 is MNHEY, CDR2 SVGAGI. The CDR3 consists of 15 residues. Of the isolated RNA, all was reverse transcribed, and so the sequenced material was expressed TCRB transcripts. TCRdb keeps only in-frame clones here, not all; method: immunoSEQ multiplex PCR. The sample holds 200,000 to 300,000 clones, roughly a tenth seen once. All sorted populations exceeded 98% purity. The clonotype originates from a man aged 25-45 years with type 1 diabetes. The genes are TRBV6-5 and TRBJ2-7; TRBD1 aligns across 7 bases. Sequenced sample: naive CD4+ T cells from blood. This CDR3 reads CASGRQAGGSYEQYF. The CDR3 region has the DNA TGTGCCAGCGGACGCCAGGCAGGGGGATCCTACGAGCAGTACTTC.